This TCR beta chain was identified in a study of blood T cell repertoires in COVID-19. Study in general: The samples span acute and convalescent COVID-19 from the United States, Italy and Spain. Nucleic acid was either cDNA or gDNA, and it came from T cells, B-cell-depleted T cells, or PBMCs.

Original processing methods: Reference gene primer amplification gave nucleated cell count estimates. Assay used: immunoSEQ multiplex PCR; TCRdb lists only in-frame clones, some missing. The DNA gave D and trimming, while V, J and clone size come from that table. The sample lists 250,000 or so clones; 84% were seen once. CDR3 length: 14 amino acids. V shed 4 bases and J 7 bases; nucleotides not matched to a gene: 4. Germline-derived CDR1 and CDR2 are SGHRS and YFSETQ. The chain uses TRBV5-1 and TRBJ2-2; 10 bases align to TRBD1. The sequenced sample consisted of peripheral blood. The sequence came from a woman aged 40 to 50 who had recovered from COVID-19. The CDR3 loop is CASSRQGAVGELFF. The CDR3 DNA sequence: TGCGCCAGCAGCCGACAGGGGGCGGTCGGGGAGCTGTTTTTT.